Presented here are 27 T cell receptor beta chains from one specimen sequenced in a study of T cells in Graves' hyperthyroidism and ophthalmopathy (dated by TCRdb to about 2019). Receptor amplification or capture employed multiplex PCR. The instrument given in TCRdb is Illumina HiSeq 2000. Amplification of TCR beta CDR3 regions was carried out from RNA transcripts. For the first round of RT-PCR on the TCR CDR3, the HTBI primer set was used together with the Qiagen OneStep RT-PCR kit. Using fastp at Q25 and MiXCR, TCRdb reprocessed the public reads and kept productive beta chains. Each CDR3 protein gets just one entry, which takes the most common genes and DNA from the rows behind it. The sample includes about 360,000 distinct CDR3 sequences, with approximately 13% observed a single time. The ten largest clonotypes hold about 9.1% of the sample. The sequencing sample was made of blood. Receptors originate from a young woman with Graves' hyperthyroidism.

In its sample, this clonotype was seen a few times. The gene calls are TRBV4-1 and TRBJ1-2; 8 nucleotides align to TRBD1. Germline V gene sequence: CDR1 MGHRA, CDR2 YSYEKL. With V trimmed by 2 bases and J by 4 bases, 3 bases remained unmatched. The CDR3 contains 14 residues. CDR3 region: CASSQSDRGYGYTF. The DNA for the CDR3 is TGCGCCAGCAGCCAATCAGACAGGGGCTATGGCTACACCTTC.

This clonotype was recorded many times. The chain combines TRBV28 with TRBJ1-1, with 7 bases fitting TRBD1. The CDR3 is 14 residues long. Trimming at V came to 7 bases and at J to 5 bases, leaving 10 bases not matched to a gene. Germline assignment: CDR1 MDHEN and CDR2 SYDVKM. The CDR3 DNA is TGTGCCAGCACAACCGGCAGGGGGAGGACTGAAGCTTTCTTT. It yields the protein CASTTGRGRTEAFF.

In its sample, this clonotype was seen a few times. V is TRBV27 and J is TRBJ1-5; D not resolved. Trimming cost V 4 bases and J 7 bases, with 11 bases left between them. CDR1 and CDR2 from the germline V gene are MNHEY and SMNVEV (reference sequence). The CDR3 is 13 amino acids. CDR3 loop: CASSSPPGQPQHF. CDR3 nucleotides: TGTGCCAGCAGTTCCCCCCCAGGCCAGCCCCAGCATTTT.

The table lists this clonotype with many counts. The chain is built from TRBV2 and TRBJ1-6, with D unresolved. The CDR3 runs to 14 residues. The germline V and J ends were trimmed by 1 base and 7 bases, with 8 bases remaining between them. In germline, CDR1 is SNHLY, CDR2 FYNNEI. In DNA form, the CDR3 reads TGTGCCAGCAGTGAAGACGGGTGGAATTCACCCCTCCACTTT. Protein: CASSEDGWNSPLHF.

This clonotype was recorded at least ten times. This chain links TRBV5-4 with TRBJ2-3, with D possibly TRBD1 on 7 matching bases. Germline CDR1 is SGHNT and CDR2 is YYREEE (reference sequence). V was trimmed by 2 bases and J by 0 bases, leaving 19 bases between them. The CDR3 contains 18 residues. The CDR3 spells CASSFARDSTSSTDTQYF. The CDR3, as DNA: TGTGCCAGCAGCTTTGCGCGGGACAGCACATCTAGCACAGATACGCAGTATTTT.

This clonotype was recorded at least ten times. The CDR3 sequence: CASRSGVNTGELFF. CDR3 in DNA: TGTGCCAGCAGGAGCGGGGTGAACACCGGGGAGCTGTTTTTT. The chain links TRBV2 to TRBJ2-2, with 7 nucleotides matching TRBD2. V trimming: 6 bases; J trimming: 1 base; junction bases outside the gene matches: 2. CDR1 is SNHLY and CDR2 is FYNNEI in the germline V gene. This CDR3 region has 14 residues. Full variable domain (outside the CDR3, taken from reference TRBV2 and TRBJ2-2): EPEVTQTPSHQVTQMGQEVILRCVPISNHLYFYWYRQILGQKVEFLVSFYNNEISEKSEIFDDQFSVERPDGSNFTLKIRSTKLEDSAMYFCASRSGVNTGELFFGEGSRLTVL.

The rearrangement links TRBV20-1 to TRBJ1-4; D is unclear. Germline V gene sequence: CDR1 DFQATT, CDR2 SNEGSKA (reference sequence). The V gene lost 3 bases and the J gene lost 4 bases, with 12 bases spanning the gap. The CDR3 is 14 residues long. This chain's CDR3 is CSASGNAFNEKLFF. Written as DNA, the CDR3 is TGCAGTGCTAGTGGTAATGCCTTTAATGAAAAACTGTTTTTT.

Regarding this clonotype: Possible read error: a much larger clone is one base away. This sequence joins TRBV11-3 and TRBJ2-7; perhaps D is TRBD1 or TRBD2 (5 bases each). V lost 5 bases and J 9 bases, leaving 20 bases between the germline ends. CDR3 length: 14 amino acids. The germline V gene has CDR1 SGHNT and CDR2 YENEEA. For the CDR3, the DNA is TGTGCCAGCAGCAGAGGGGCAGCTCCTGGCGGGCAGTACTTC. Its translation is CASSRGAAPGGQYF.

This clonotype has at least ten counts. J is TRBJ2-1 and V is TRBV28, with TRBD1 identical over 9 bases. CDR1 is MDHEN and CDR2 is SYDVKM in the germline V gene. Trimming cost V 6 bases and J 8 bases; bases outside gene matches: 11. The CDR3 length is 15 residues. The CDR3 reads CASRTRDRVVDEQFF. The CDR3 nucleotides are TGTGCCAGCAGAACCCGGGACAGGGTGGTCGATGAGCAGTTCTTC.

This clonotype was detected many times. The chain uses TRBV20-1 and TRBJ1-2; TRBD1 matches at 7 bases. This CDR3 spans 15 amino acids. The ends lost 0 bases at V and 8 bases at J; junction bases unmatched: 12. In germline, CDR1 is DFQATT, CDR2 SNEGSKA (reference sequence). The CDR3 sequence: CSARDRDSLSYGYTF. The CDR3 DNA sequence: TGCAGTGCTAGAGACCGGGACAGCTTATCTTACGGCTACACCTTC.

Only a few counts were recorded for this clonotype. The rearrangement uses TRBV24-1 and TRBJ2-2, with TRBD2 identical over 10 bases. Germline V CDR1 and CDR2: KGHDR, SFDVKD. This CDR3 is built from 17 residues. V was clipped by 2 bases and J by 6 bases; unmatched bases: 8. The CDR3 region is CATSDSPPAGGAGELFF. The CDR3 nucleotides read TGTGCCACCAGTGATTCCCCCCCAGCGGGAGGGGCCGGGGAGCTGTTTTTT.

In its sample, this clonotype was seen a few times. The chain couples TRBV2 to TRBJ2-2; no definite D call. V lost 11 bases, J lost 0 bases, and 10 bases lay in between. The CDR3 has 13 amino acids. CDR1 SNHLY and CDR2 FYNNEI come from the germline V gene. Written as DNA, the CDR3 is TGTGCCGGAAAGACGTCGAACACCGGGGAGCTGTTTTTT. It specifies CAGKTSNTGELFF. Variable domain in full (rest from reference TRBV2 and TRBJ2-2): EPEVTQTPSHQVTQMGQEVILRCVPISNHLYFYWYRQILGQKVEFLVSFYNNEISEKSEIFDDQFSVERPDGSNFTLKIRSTKLEDSAMYFCAGKTSNTGELFFGEGSRLTVL.

The V call is TRBV19, the J call TRBJ1-6, with a tentative D call TRBD1 (6 bases). The length of the CDR3 is 13 residues. Trimming left V 10 bases short and J 7 bases short, with 14 bases between. The germline V gene has CDR1 LNHDA and CDR2 SQIVND (reference sequence). CDR3 sequence reads: CATRTEINSPLHF. The CDR3 bases are TGTGCCACCCGGACAGAAATCAATTCACCCCTCCACTTT.

The rearrangement joins TRBV5-1 to TRBJ1-5; D ambiguous. The V end lost 1 base, the J end lost 0 bases, and 8 bases lay between the germline ends. The CDR3 spans 15 residues. Germline CDR1 and CDR2: SGHRS and YFSETQ. The CDR3 coding sequence is TGCGCCAGCAGCTTGTCGCCGAATAGCAATCAGCCCCAGCATTTT. Amino acids: CASSLSPNSNQPQHF. Supplemented by reference TRBV5-1 and TRBJ1-5, the full variable domain reads KAGVTQTPRYLIKTRGQQVTLSCSPISGHRSVSWYQQTPGQGLQFLFEYFSETQRNKGNFPGRFSGRQFSNSRSEMNVSTLELGDSALYLCASSLSPNSNQPQHFGDGTRLSIL.

The V gene is TRBV7-9, the J gene TRBJ2-5; perhaps TRBD2 as D (6 bases). Germline CDR1 and CDR2: SEHNR and FQNEAQ (reference sequence). Trimming took off 1 base at V and 5 bases at J, with 14 bases between the two ends. The CDR3 is 15 amino acids. As DNA, the CDR3 is TGTGCCAGCAGCTTAGTAGGGGACTTTTATGAGACCCAGTACTTC. Translating gives CASSLVGDFYETQYF.

This clonotype was detected a few times. A much larger clone is a single base away; this may be a read error. This chain connects TRBV7-2 to TRBJ2-2; maybe TRBD2 (5 bases). Germline CDR1 SGHTA, CDR2 FQGNSA. The length of the CDR3 is 14 residues. This chain's CDR3 is CASSDDKNTGEPFF. DNA for the CDR3: TGTGCCAGCAGCGACGACAAGAACACCGGGGAGCCGTTTTTT.

This clonotype occurred a few times. V is TRBV13 and J is TRBJ2-3; 7 nucleotides line up with TRBD1. There are 17 residues in the CDR3. Unmatched junction bases numbered 9, after V lost 1 base and J lost 2 bases. Germline V gene data show CDR1 as PRHDT and CDR2 as FYEKMQ (reference sequence). CDR3 amino acids: CASSLVRDSETTDTQYF. The CDR3 DNA reads as TGTGCCAGCAGCTTAGTTCGGGACAGCGAAACCACAGATACGCAGTATTTT.

This clonotype appeared many times. J is TRBJ1-1 and V is TRBV3-1; no reliable D call. This CDR3 has 12 amino acids. Germline V gene data show CDR1 as LGHDT and CDR2 as YNNKEL (reference sequence). Between the trimmed V and J ends, which lost 3 bases and 5 bases, there was a span of 7 bases. The chain's CDR3 is CASSQGRTEAFF. The CDR3 nucleotides read TGTGCCAGCAGCCAGGGGAGAACTGAAGCTTTCTTT. Complete variable domain (other parts from reference TRBV3-1 and TRBJ1-1): DTAVSQTPKYLVTQMGNDKSIKCEQNLGHDTMYWYKQDSKKFLKIMFSYNNKELIINETVPNRFSPKSPDKAHLNLHINSLELGDSAVYFCASSQGRTEAFFGQGTRLTVV.

This clonotype showed up many times. The gene calls are TRBV20-1 and TRBJ2-5; TRBD1 is a possible D gene (6 bases). The V end was cut by 4 bases, the J end by 5 bases, with 17 bases between. The germline V gene encodes CDR1 DFQATT and CDR2 SNEGSKA (reference sequence). The CDR3 covers 14 residues. CDR3 region: CSAIRDTTKETQYF. The CDR3 DNA is TGCAGTGCTATCAGGGACACAACCAAGGAGACCCAGTACTTC.

This chain joins TRBV5-7 and TRBJ1-2; TRBD1 agrees at 9 bases. TRBV5-7 has ORF status, its function being uncertain. There are 14 residues in the CDR3. The V segment lost 4 bases and the J segment 8 bases; nucleotides outside the gene matches: 9. CDR3 sequence reads: CASSGRDRDSGYTF. CDR3 DNA: TGTGCCAGCAGCGGACGGGACAGGGACAGCGGCTACACCTTC.

The V and J genes are TRBV20-1 and TRBJ2-7; TRBD1 agrees at 10 bases. The germline V gene encodes CDR1 DFQATT and CDR2 SNEGSKA (reference sequence). There are 14 residues in the CDR3. J gave up 4 bases and V 4 bases, and 7 bases lay outside the gene matches. The CDR3 coding sequence is TGCAGTGCTAAAGACCGGGACAGGGGTTACGAGCAGTACTTC. Encoded protein: CSAKDRDRGYEQYF.

DNA for the CDR3: TGTGCCAGCAGTTCCATGGCAGGGGTATATGGCTACACCTTC. Its translation: CASSSMAGVYGYTF. The rearrangement joins TRBV28 to TRBJ1-2; possible D gene TRBD1, 6 bases. Trimming took off 4 bases at V and 5 bases at J, with 14 bases between the two ends. The CDR3 sequence is 14 residues long. Germline V gene lookup returns CDR1 MDHEN and CDR2 SYDVKM.

This clonotype was picked up a small number of times. This rearrangement joins TRBV27 to TRBJ1-1; tentatively, D is TRBD1 (6 bases). This CDR3 contains 16 residues. Germline V gene sequence: CDR1 MNHEY, CDR2 SMNVEV (reference sequence). Trimming stripped 4 bases from V and 0 bases from J, with 15 bases between. The DNA of the CDR3 is TGTGCCAGCAGTTCCCAGGGGTTGCTCATGAACACTGAAGCTTTCTTT. Amino acids: CASSSQGLLMNTEAFF.

This clonotype was recorded at least ten times. This chain links TRBV27 with TRBJ2-5; D tentatively fits TRBD1 or TRBD2 (5 bases each). Trimming shortened V by 5 bases and J by 5 bases, and 18 bases separated the two germline ends. There are 15 residues in the CDR3. CDR1 is MNHEY and CDR2 is SMNVEV in the germline V gene (reference sequence). The CDR3 DNA sequence: TGTGCCAGCAGTCTGCAAGGGGAGTTTTGGGAGACCCAGTACTTC. Translating gives CASSLQGEFWETQYF.

This clonotype was observed at least ten times. The chain uses TRBV11-1 and TRBJ2-1, with TRBD1 matching over 8 bases. The CDR3 loop spans 16 amino acids. With V trimmed by 4 bases and J by 7 bases, 12 bases remained unmatched. The germline CDR1 and CDR2 sequences are SGHAT and FQDESV (reference sequence). The CDR3 spells CASSSPRQGLRNEQFF. The CDR3, as DNA: TGTGCCAGCAGCTCCCCCCGACAGGGGTTAAGGAATGAGCAGTTCTTC.

This clonotype was seen at least ten times. V and J are TRBV3-1 and TRBJ1-1; no definite D call. This CDR3 is built from 14 residues. Germline loops: CDR1 LGHDT, CDR2 YNNKEL (reference sequence). V lost 3 bases to trimming and J lost 4 bases, with 12 bases between them. CDR3 nucleotide sequence: TGTGCCAGCAGCCAGATGGTATCGGGCACTGAAGCTTTCTTT. Its translation is CASSQMVSGTEAFF.

This clonotype was observed at least ten times. V gene TRBV12-3 or TRBV12-4 combines with J gene TRBJ2-7; maybe TRBD1 (6 bases). This CDR3 spans 13 amino acids. With 1 base removed from V and 5 bases from J, the gap between germline ends came to 9 bases. CDR3 nucleotide sequence: TGTGCCAGCAGTTTAGGGACAGTAAACGAGCAGTACTTC. Protein product: CASSLGTVNEQYF.